This entry concerns a single T cell receptor (beta chain). The data belong to a study of blood T cell repertoires in COVID-19. The overall study: The origin of the acute and convalescent COVID-19 samples was the United States, Italy and Spain. The cDNA or gDNA used as material had been derived from T cells, B-cell-depleted T cells, or PBMCs.

Original analysis: Reference gene primer amplification gave estimated nucleated cell counts. TCRdb keeps only in-frame clones here, not all; method: immunoSEQ multiplex PCR. V and J calls and clone size come straight from that table; D and trimming were deduced from the DNA. This table has about 63,000 clones, around nine tenths appearing once. The J segment lost 8 bases and the V segment lost 4 bases, leaving 5 bases of the junction unmatched. Per germline, CDR1 KGHSH and CDR2 LQKENI. The CDR3 sequence is 14 residues long. This receptor was obtained from a woman older than 75 with acute or convalescent COVID-19. The sample comprised peripheral blood. The rearrangement uses TRBV18 and TRBJ1-4, with 9 bases aligning to TRBD1. The DNA for the CDR3 is TGTGCCAGCTCACGGGACAGGGTCGAGGAAAAACTGTTTTTT. This translates into CASSRDRVEEKLFF.